The next 32 T cell receptor beta chains were all read from a single sample in a study of T cell responses to AZD1222 COVID-19 vaccine. The assay was immunoSEQ multiplex PCR, and TCRdb's table has in-frame clones only and misses some. The sample records 140,000 to 150,000 clones, approximately 93% being singletons. The specimen was peripheral blood, collected on day 0 of AZD1222 vaccination. These receptors were collected from an adult in good health.

V gene TRBV19 combines with J gene TRBJ2-7; 8 bases fit TRBD1. The germline V gene encodes CDR1 LNHDA and CDR2 SQIVND (reference sequence). V lost 5 bases to trimming and J lost 1 base; unmatched junction nucleotides: 4. The CDR3 loop spans 14 amino acids. This CDR3 reads CASSPDRGSYEQYF. The CDR3 region has the DNA TGTGCCAGTAGTCCCGACAGGGGTTCCTACGAGCAGTACTTC.

The chain recombines TRBV5-8 with TRBJ2-7, with TRBD1 matching 11 bases. The CDR3 loop spans 16 amino acids. The germline CDR1 and CDR2 sequences are SGHTS and YDEGEE. After removal of 3 bases from V and 2 bases from J, the junction contained 7 bases not matched to a gene. The CDR3 coding sequence is TGTGCCAGCAGCTCCGGACAGGGGGCAGACACCTACGAGCAGTACTTC. Translated: CASSSGQGADTYEQYF.

V and J are TRBV2 and TRBJ1-5, with 10 bases matching TRBD1. The CDR3 sequence is 16 residues long. V lost 6 bases, J lost 3 bases, and 8 bases stayed unmatched. Germline V gene lookup returns CDR1 SNHLY and CDR2 FYNNEI. The CDR3 DNA follows: TGTGCCAGCAGGGCGACAGGGGGCGCGGACAATCAGCCCCAGCATTTT. Encoded protein: CASRATGGADNQPQHF.

This clone was detected once. This chain joins TRBV29-1 and TRBJ1-2; 10 bases are a match to TRBD1. V shed 7 bases and J 12 bases; nucleotides not matched to a gene: 8. Germline CDR1 reads SQVTM; CDR2 reads ANQGSEA. The CDR3 runs to 11 residues. CDR3 bases: TGCAGCGCCGTCGGGGACAGGGGCGACACCTTC. Encoded protein: CSAVGDRGDTF.

This chain connects TRBV5-1 to TRBJ2-4; D not certain. V shed 0 bases and J shed 2 bases, with 6 bases lying between them. The CDR3 contains 14 residues. The germline gives CDR1 SGHRS, CDR2 YFSETQ. CDR3 sequence reads: CASSLEVTKNIQYF. DNA of the CDR3: TGCGCCAGCAGCTTGGAGGTGACCAAAAACATTCAGTACTTC.

The chain has TRBV5-1 and TRBJ2-7, with D possibly TRBD2 on 6 matching bases. In germline, CDR1 is SGHRS, CDR2 YFSETQ. This CDR3 has 13 amino acids. V was pared by 2 bases and J by 4 bases, with 10 bases between. Written as DNA, the CDR3 is TGCGCCAGCAGCTTTAGCGGAGAGTACGAGCAGTACTTC. Its protein product is CASSFSGEYEQYF.

The chain couples TRBV7-2 to TRBJ1-5, with 8 bases that match TRBD1. V shed 5 bases and J 2 bases; nucleotides not matched to a gene: 11. Germline V gene data show CDR1 as SGHTA and CDR2 as FQGNSA. There are 17 residues in the CDR3. The CDR3 sequence: CASSPRAGGWGNQPQHF. The CDR3 DNA reads TGTGCCAGCAGCCCGCGGGCAGGGGGCTGGGGCAATCAGCCCCAGCATTTT. The variable domain in full, with the rest retrieved from reference TRBV7-2 and TRBJ1-5, is GAGVSQSPSNKVTEKGKDVELRCDPISGHTALYWYRQSLGQGLEFLIYFQGNSAPDKSGLPSDRFSAERTGGSVSTLTIQRTQQEDSAVYLCASSPRAGGWGNQPQHFGDGTRLSIL.

The CDR3 loop reads CASSLKGAGTSGNTGELFF. In DNA, the CDR3 is TGTGCCAGCAGCTTAAAAGGGGCCGGGACTAGCGGGAACACCGGGGAGCTGTTTTTT. The chain employs TRBV7-3 and TRBJ2-2; 11 bases fit TRBD2. V shed 1 base and J 1 base; nucleotides not matched to a gene: 8. The CDR3 spans 19 residues. Germline lookup yields CDR1 SGHTA and CDR2 FQGTGA.

The gene calls are TRBV5-5 and TRBJ2-5; unclear D gene. CDR1 and CDR2 (germline): SGHKS, YYEKEE (reference sequence). The CDR3 totals 14 residues. Trimming cost V 0 bases and J 4 bases, with 10 bases left between them. CDR3 protein: CASSLEAEIETQYF. The CDR3 DNA reads TGTGCCAGCAGCTTGGAGGCGGAGATAGAGACCCAGTACTTC.

This chain uses TRBV18 with TRBJ2-7; 7 positions match TRBD1. Per the germline V gene, CDR1 is KGHSH and CDR2 is LQKENI. The trim removed 6 bases at V and 3 bases at J, leaving 5 bases unmatched. The CDR3 runs to 13 residues. CDR3 protein: CASSPDRDYEQYF. As DNA, the CDR3 is TGTGCCAGCTCCCCAGACAGGGACTACGAGCAGTACTTC.

V gene TRBV2 combines with J gene TRBJ2-3, with D unclear. V was trimmed by 7 bases and J by 1 base, leaving 9 bases between them. Germline lookup yields CDR1 SNHLY and CDR2 FYNNEI. This CDR3 contains 13 residues. This chain's CDR3 is CASMAGRTDTQYF. The CDR3 DNA is TGTGCCAGCATGGCAGGCCGCACAGATACGCAGTATTTT.

J is TRBJ1-1 and V is TRBV6-5; D not certain. This CDR3 region has 14 residues. CDR1 is MNHEY and CDR2 is SVGAGI in the germline V gene. V was clipped by 4 bases and J by 5 bases, with 14 bases between them. The CDR3 spells CASSSSSVGTEAFF. The CDR3 DNA sequence: TGTGCCAGCAGTTCTTCCTCGGTAGGGACTGAAGCTTTCTTT.

This chain connects TRBV11-1 to TRBJ2-2; TRBD1 matches at 8 bases. Germline V lookup: CDR1 SGHAT, CDR2 FQDESV (reference sequence). J was trimmed by 3 bases and V by 5 bases; bases with no gene match: 5. The CDR3 is 15 amino acids. The CDR3 reads CASSPRTGYTGELFF. The CDR3 region has the DNA TGTGCCAGCAGCCCAAGGACAGGGTACACCGGGGAGCTGTTTTTT.

The V call is TRBV28, the J call TRBJ1-6, with D perhaps TRBD1 (6 bases). The CDR3 is 12 residues long. From germline, CDR1 is MDHEN and CDR2 SYDVKM. CDR3 sequence: CATGPYNSPLHF. The CDR3 nucleotides read TGTGCAACAGGGCCCTATAATTCACCCCTCCACTTT.

V gene TRBV6-5 combines with J gene TRBJ1-6, with D possibly TRBD1 on 5 matching bases. V was pared by 0 bases and J by 2 bases, with 8 bases between. Germline V gene data show CDR1 as MNHEY and CDR2 as SVGAGI. The CDR3 length is 16 residues. The CDR3 DNA follows: TGTGCCAGCAGTTACTCTCAGGGAACCTATAATTCACCCCTCCACTTT. As protein: CASSYSQGTYNSPLHF.

This clone was observed a few times. The chain's CDR3 is CASSLYRGLRNTEAFF. DNA of the CDR3: TGTGCCAGCAGTTTATACCGCGGACTCAGGAACACTGAAGCTTTCTTT. The chain joins TRBV28 to TRBJ1-1; D uncertain. CDR3 length equals 16 residues. Germline CDR1 is MDHEN and CDR2 is SYDVKM. Trimming pared 1 base from V and 1 base from J, leaving 13 bases between. The full variable domain, completed using reference TRBV28 and TRBJ1-1, is DVKVTQSSRYLVKRTGEKVFLECVQDMDHENMFWYRQDPGLGLRLIYFSYDVKMKEKGDIPEGYSVSREKKERFSLILESASTNQTSMYLCASSLYRGLRNTEAFFGQGTRLTVV.

CDR3 bases: TGTGCCAGCTCACCGGGACTAGCGGGAGGGTACGAGCAGTACTTC. Amino acid sequence: CASSPGLAGGYEQYF. The rearrangement uses TRBV18 and TRBJ2-7; 16 positions match TRBD2. This CDR3 has 15 residues. Germline CDR1 KGHSH, CDR2 LQKENI. J lost 4 bases, V lost 3 bases, and 0 bases had no gene match.

This clone was recorded once. The chain carries TRBV5-1 and TRBJ1-2; the match to TRBD1 covers 7 bases. J was trimmed by 4 bases and V by 4 bases; bases with no gene match: 7. Per the germline V gene, CDR1 is SGHRS and CDR2 is YFSETQ. CDR3 length equals 14 residues. As DNA, the CDR3 is TGCGCCAGCAGCCCCCAGGGGGTCGGCTATGGCTACACCTTC. This encodes CASSPQGVGYGYTF.

The V call is TRBV2, the J call TRBJ2-7; perhaps D is TRBD1 or TRBD2 (6 bases each). The CDR3 has 18 residues. Germline CDR1 reads SNHLY; CDR2 reads FYNNEI. The V gene lost 5 bases and the J gene lost 4 bases, with 27 bases spanning the gap. The CDR3 coding sequence is TGTGCCAGCAGTAGGGGGGATCCCAGTGATAATATAGCGTACGAGCAGTACTTC. It translates to CASSRGDPSDNIAYEQYF.

This clone was counted between two and nine times. J is TRBJ1-6 and V is TRBV11-2, with D perhaps TRBD1 (6 bases). V shed 2 bases and J shed 10 bases, with 15 bases lying between them. Germline V gene sequence: CDR1 SGHAT, CDR2 FQNNGV. The CDR3 has 15 amino acids. The CDR3 DNA reads as TGTGCCAGCAGCTTACGGGGGGCGCAACGGTCACCCCTCCACTTT. It encodes CASSLRGAQRSPLHF.

The chain uses TRBV9 and TRBJ2-3; 7 bases line up with TRBD1. CDR1 SGDLS and CDR2 YYNGEE come from the germline V gene. The ends lost 2 bases at V and 1 base at J; junction bases unmatched: 4. This CDR3 has 15 amino acids. CDR3 sequence (DNA): TGTGCCAGCAGCGTCCCTGGACAGGGCACAGATACGCAGTATTTT. Its translation is CASSVPGQGTDTQYF.

This sequence joins TRBV28 and TRBJ1-4; D may be TRBD1 (6 bases). Germline lookup yields CDR1 MDHEN and CDR2 SYDVKM. This CDR3 region has 16 residues. Trimming shortened V by 7 bases and J by 3 bases, and 18 bases separated the two germline ends. CDR3 sequence reads: CASTDPGDVANEKLFF. The CDR3 bases are TGTGCCAGCACAGATCCAGGGGATGTGGCTAATGAAAAACTGTTTTTT.

This clone was recorded a few times. The chain employs TRBV7-9 and TRBJ2-7, with D unresolved. V gave up 6 bases and J gave up 4 bases, with 10 bases separating them. Germline-derived CDR1 and CDR2 are SEHNR and FQNEAQ (reference sequence). The CDR3 spans 12 residues. CDR3 DNA: TGTGCCAGCAGTCCCATTTCTTACGAGCAGTACTTC. The encoded protein is CASSPISYEQYF.

This rearrangement joins TRBV5-4 to TRBJ1-1; TRBD1 agrees at 7 bases. This CDR3 spans 15 amino acids. J lost 0 bases, V lost 4 bases, and 6 bases had no gene match. The germline gives CDR1 SGHNT, CDR2 YYREEE (reference sequence). As DNA, the CDR3 is TGTGCCAGCAGCGTGGAGACAGGGATGAACACTGAAGCTTTCTTT. It is translated as CASSVETGMNTEAFF.

The chain joins TRBV7-8 to TRBJ1-5; tentatively, D is TRBD1 (6 bases). Germline lookup yields CDR1 SGHVS and CDR2 FQNEAQ. The V gene lost 4 bases and the J gene lost 4 bases, with 11 bases spanning the gap. This CDR3 region has 14 residues. The CDR3 DNA is TGTGCCAGCAGCTCCGGACAGAGTAATCAGCCCCAGCATTTT. This codes for CASSSGQSNQPQHF.

The V and J genes are TRBV12-3 or TRBV12-4 and TRBJ1-6; no clear D gene. The CDR3 covers 13 residues. V lost 4 bases and J 6 bases, leaving 7 bases between the germline ends. The CDR3 sequence: CASSYDLNSPLHF. CDR3 in DNA: TGTGCCAGCAGTTATGACCTTAATTCACCCCTCCACTTT.

The chain is built from TRBV7-2 and TRBJ2-1; 13 bases are a match to TRBD2. The CDR3 is 15 amino acids. V lost 6 bases, J lost 8 bases, and 7 bases stayed unmatched. Germline V gene data show CDR1 as SGHTA and CDR2 as FQGNSA. Here the CDR3 DNA reads TGTGCCAGCAGTCAACGGACTAGCGGGAGTGATGAGCAGTTCTTC. Its protein product is CASSQRTSGSDEQFF.

This clone was seen a single time. The chain is built from TRBV7-9 and TRBJ2-1; 7 bases fit TRBD1. The germline gives CDR1 SEHNR, CDR2 FQNEAQ (reference sequence). With V trimmed by 5 bases and J by 4 bases, 5 bases remained unmatched. The CDR3 is 14 amino acids. The DNA for the CDR3 is TGTGCCAGCAGCCCGGGACAGCGTTACAATGAGCAGTTCTTC. Its protein is CASSPGQRYNEQFF.

The V and J genes are TRBV6-5 and TRBJ1-4; D remains unclear. Trimming removed 4 bases at V and 0 bases at J, with 6 bases between. The CDR3 runs 14 residues. Per the germline V gene, CDR1 is MNHEY and CDR2 is SVGAGI. CDR3: CASSSRSTNEKLFF. CDR3 in DNA: TGTGCCAGCAGTTCGCGGTCAACTAATGAAAAACTGTTTTTT.

The V and J genes are TRBV5-1 and TRBJ2-3, with 7 bases aligning to TRBD2. The CDR3 contains 14 residues. Germline V lookup: CDR1 SGHRS, CDR2 YFSETQ. V gave up 4 bases and J gave up 4 bases; unmatched junction bases: 6. CDR3 nucleotides: TGCGCCAGCAGCCCCGGACTAGATCCAGATACGCAGTATTTT. Protein sequence: CASSPGLDPDTQYF.

This chain uses TRBV12-3 or TRBV12-4 with TRBJ2-3, with unresolved D. The CDR3 length is 13 residues. V lost 3 bases and J 4 bases, leaving 8 bases between the germline ends. The CDR3 DNA follows: TGTGCCAGCAGTTTGAGCAGAGCAGATACGCAGTATTTT. This translates into CASSLSRADTQYF.

The J gene is TRBJ2-1, the V gene TRBV19; D is perhaps TRBD2 (6 bases). Germline lookup yields CDR1 LNHDA and CDR2 SQIVND (reference sequence). This CDR3 has 15 residues. V shed 5 bases and J shed 3 bases, with 14 bases lying between them. The CDR3 spells CASSETRGSYNEQFF. CDR3 DNA sequence: TGTGCCAGTAGTGAGACTAGGGGCAGCTACAATGAGCAGTTCTTC.